This T cell receptor beta chain was retrieved from a study of T-cell reconstitution after alpha-beta-depleted transplantation in children. This clonotype turned up a few times. Its antigen is not known. Germline assignment: CDR1 SGHAT and CDR2 FQNNGV. V was clipped by 4 bases and J by 3 bases; unmatched bases: 13. This CDR3 has 17 amino acids. Unique molecular identifiers were incorporated into the prepared TCRbeta library. TCRdb used MiXCR to reprocess the PCR reads, holding one entry per CDR3 protein. The repertoire holds about 200,000 distinct CDR3 sequences, roughly 18% seen once, with about two fifths in the top ten. The study's findings and limits: Elevated TCRbeta diversity at day 60 was traced, in some patients, to surviving recipient T cells and thymic progenitors. Alpha-beta T cells about two months after transplant reportedly derived from several hundred expanded graft clones.

V usage is TRBV11-2 and J usage is TRBJ1-1, with 8 bases that match TRBD1. The material was PBMCs, mostly from graft donor cells, obtained 360 days after TCRalphabeta/CD19-depleted stem cell transplant. The receptor's source is a male patient aged 2-15 years who had a stem cell transplant for acute lymphoblastic leukemia, so the T cells may come from the graft donor. CDR3 nucleotides: TGTGCCAGCAGCTCTAGGACAGGGTTGGTGCGCGACACTGAAGCTTTCTTT. Amino acid sequence: CASSSRTGLVRDTEAFF. The complete variable domain, with remaining parts taken from reference TRBV11-2 and TRBJ1-1, reads EAGVAQSPRYKIIEKRQSVAFWCNPISGHATLYWYQQILGQGPKLLIQFQNNGVVDDSQLPKDRFSAERLKGVDSTLKIQPAKLEDSAVYLCASSSRTGLVRDTEAFFGQGTRLTVV.